The next 14 T cell receptor beta chains were all read from a single sample in a study of response to subunit inactivated influenza vaccine. TCRdb recomputed calls from the RT-PCR reads with MiXCR, one row per CDR3 protein. The sample yields 150,000 to 200,000 distinct CDR3 sequences, around 8.8% seen once. Sequenced material: non-naive T cells sorted from PBMCs, taken on the day of vaccination. The source is a man aged 50 or older who received an inactivated influenza vaccine.

V gene TRBV6-2 or TRBV6-3 combines with J gene TRBJ1-6; 7 bases line up with TRBD1. Germline CDR1 MNHEY, CDR2 SVGEGT. V lost 6 bases, J lost 4 bases, and 6 bases stayed unmatched. This CDR3 is 15 amino acids long. The CDR3 bases are TGTGCCAGCAGAACTTCGGGACAGTATAATTCACCCCTCCACTTT. Translated: CASRTSGQYNSPLHF.

In its sample, this clonotype was seen a few times. The rearrangement joins TRBV27 to TRBJ2-3, with 8 bases identical to TRBD2. This CDR3 spans 17 amino acids. V shed 4 bases, J shed 1 base, and the junction held 10 bases outside the gene matches. Germline V gives CDR1 MNHEY, CDR2 SMNVEV (reference sequence). Here the CDR3 DNA reads TGTGCCAGCAGTTACTACGCGGGGGGCCAAGGCACAGATACGCAGTATTTT. Amino acids: CASSYYAGGQGTDTQYF.

CDR3 nucleotide sequence: TGTGCCACCAGTGATTTAGGCAGTCGTGAGACCCAGTACTTC. It translates to CATSDLGSRETQYF. The rearrangement uses TRBV24-1 and TRBJ2-5; no reliable D call. The CDR3 has 14 amino acids. V lost 1 base and J lost 5, with 10 bases in between. Germline V gene lookup returns CDR1 KGHDR and CDR2 SFDVKD.

The V and J genes are TRBV6-1 and TRBJ1-2, with a possible D match to TRBD1 (6 bases). Trimming cost V 7 bases and J 3 bases, with 18 bases left between them. This CDR3 has 15 amino acids. Germline CDR1 MNHNS, CDR2 SASEGT. Written as DNA, the CDR3 is TGTGCCAGCACCACGGGACAAGCGGGGGACTATGGCTACACCTTC. Translated, it gives CASTTGQAGDYGYTF.

This clonotype has only a few counts. This chain links TRBV11-2 with TRBJ2-7, with D perhaps given as TRBD1 or TRBD2 (5 bases each). Germline V gives CDR1 SGHAT, CDR2 FQNNGV. This CDR3 has 12 amino acids. V lost 2 bases and J lost 6, with 8 bases in between. CDR3 protein: CASSLYGGEQYF. The CDR3 region has the DNA TGTGCCAGCAGCTTATATGGGGGCGAGCAGTACTTC.

The gene calls are TRBV30 and TRBJ1-1, with D possibly TRBD1 on 5 matching bases. The CDR3 sequence is 15 residues long. Per germline, CDR1 GTSNPN and CDR2 SVGIG (reference sequence). Trimming took 2 bases from V and 1 from J, leaving 14 bases between them. The CDR3, as DNA: TGTGCCTGGAGTTCTGTAGGGGTAGGGAACACTGAAGCTTTCTTT. Translated, it gives CAWSSVGVGNTEAFF.

This clonotype was recorded a few times. This chain links TRBV9 with TRBJ2-5; 10 bases map to TRBD1. Germline CDR1 is SGDLS and CDR2 is YYNGEE. The CDR3 loop spans 15 amino acids. The V gene end was trimmed by 0 bases and the J gene end by 4 bases; junction bases not matched to a gene: 3. The CDR3 is CASSVGTGGSETQYF. The CDR3 coding sequence is TGTGCCAGCAGCGTAGGGACAGGGGGTTCAGAGACCCAGTACTTC.

The chain uses TRBV5-1 and TRBJ2-5; D possibly corresponds to TRBD1 (6 bases). Trimming cost V 0 bases and J 0 bases, with 15 bases left between them. The CDR3 runs 17 residues. CDR1 and CDR2 (germline): SGHRS, YFSETQ. CDR3 in amino acids: CASSLARAGEYQETQYF. CDR3 DNA: TGCGCCAGCAGCTTGGCCCGAGCAGGGGAGTACCAAGAGACCCAGTACTTC.

This clonotype has just a few counts. This CDR3 reads CASSLSRSFTDTQYF. The DNA for the CDR3 is TGCGCCAGCAGCTTGTCGAGGAGTTTCACAGATACGCAGTATTTT. J is TRBJ2-3 and V is TRBV5-1; D not resolved. Germline-derived CDR1 and CDR2 are SGHRS and YFSETQ. Trimming pared 1 base from V and 2 bases from J, leaving 11 bases between. The CDR3 sequence is 15 residues long.

This clonotype came up a few times. This chain joins TRBV11-2 and TRBJ2-7; D remains unclear. Germline CDR1 reads SGHAT; CDR2 reads FQNNGV. CDR3 size: 12 residues. The V gene lost 1 base and the J gene lost 3 bases, with 4 bases spanning the gap. The CDR3 spells CASSLVFYEQYF. The CDR3 DNA reads as TGTGCCAGCAGCTTAGTTTTCTACGAGCAGTACTTC.

This clonotype was detected a few times. The chain has TRBV20-1 and TRBJ2-5; 10 nucleotides align to TRBD1. The CDR3 contains 14 residues. V lost 3 bases to trimming and J lost 5 bases; unmatched junction nucleotides: 6. Germline loops: CDR1 DFQATT, CDR2 SNEGSKA (reference sequence). CDR3 nucleotides: TGCAGTGCTAGCGACAGGGGGCGAGCGGAGACCCAGTACTTC. Translated: CSASDRGRAETQYF.

This clonotype was counted only a few times. The chain is built from TRBV30 and TRBJ2-3; no clear D gene. Germline CDR1 GTSNPN, CDR2 SVGIG (reference sequence). Between the trimmed V and J ends, which lost 1 base and 9 bases, there was a span of 5 bases. The length of the CDR3 is 10 residues. This chain's CDR3 is CAWSGGTQYF. The DNA for the CDR3 is TGTGCCTGGAGTGGAGGAACGCAGTATTTT.

The chain employs TRBV5-6 and TRBJ2-2, with no clear D. Trimming removed 4 bases at V and 8 bases at J, with 6 bases between. CDR1 and CDR2 from the germline V gene are SGHDT and YYEEEE. The CDR3 is 11 amino acids. CDR3 sequence (DNA): TGTGCCAGCAGCCGCTGGGGGGAGCTGTTTTTT. This translates into CASSRWGELFF.

The rearrangement links TRBV28 to TRBJ2-2; no clear D. Germline CDR1 is MDHEN and CDR2 is SYDVKM. The CDR3 has 14 residues. V lost 3 bases to trimming and J lost 6 bases, with 11 bases between them. The CDR3 protein is CASSFPLLSGELFF. CDR3 DNA: TGTGCCAGCAGTTTCCCCCTACTCTCCGGGGAGCTGTTTTTT.